What follows are 26 T cell receptor beta chains derived from one specimen sequenced in a study of CD8 T cells in ankylosing spondylitis. One entry per CDR3 protein results from TCRdb running MiXCR on the 5' RACE reads. The data hold roughly 230,000 distinct CDR3 sequences, with 18% observed a single time. The sequenced sample was blood, either unsorted or a sorted T cell fraction (not recorded which). The receptor set was obtained from a male donor with ankylosing spondylitis or in good health (not recorded which).

This clonotype was seen more than once but under ten times. This chain links TRBV12-3 or TRBV12-4 with TRBJ2-3, with no clear D. This CDR3 is 14 amino acids long. V was pared by 4 bases and J by 0 bases, with 8 bases between. In nucleotides, the CDR3 is TGTGCCAGCAGTTCCTTTAGCAGCACAGATACGCAGTATTTT. Translation: CASSSFSSTDTQYF.

The sample holds many counts of this clonotype. The chain uses TRBV13 and TRBJ2-2, with D hard to call. Deletions cut 1 base from V and 4 bases from J, with 4 bases between. The germline gives CDR1 PRHDT, CDR2 FYEKMQ (reference sequence). This CDR3 has 13 amino acids. CDR3 bases: TGTGCCAGCAGCTTAGAAGTCACCGGGGAGCTGTTTTTT. It encodes CASSLEVTGELFF.

This clonotype was detected only a few times. The V and J genes are TRBV29-1 and TRBJ2-7, with TRBD1 as a possible D gene (6 bases). V lost 1 base and J lost 6, with 10 bases in between. CDR3 length: 12 amino acids. CDR1 is SQVTM and CDR2 is ANQGSEA in the germline V gene. CDR3 nucleotide sequence: TGCAGCGTTGAAGTGCAGACAGGCGAGCAGTACTTC. Translating it yields CSVEVQTGEQYF.

This clonotype has a handful of counts. The rearrangement links TRBV29-1 to TRBJ2-1, with 10 bases matching TRBD2. The CDR3 covers 16 residues. V dropped 3 bases and J dropped 0; count of bases not matched to a gene: 5. The germline CDR1 and CDR2 sequences are SQVTM and ANQGSEA. CDR3 bases: TGCAGCGTTGATTCTGCTAGCGGGAGCTCCTACAATGAGCAGTTCTTC. This sequence encodes CSVDSASGSSYNEQFF.

This clonotype was picked up a small number of times. This chain links TRBV20-1 with TRBJ2-1; 14 positions agree with TRBD2. The CDR3 totals 14 residues. With 5 bases clipped from V and 6 bases from J, the junction kept 3 bases outside the gene matches. Germline values: CDR1 DFQATT, CDR2 SNEGSKA (reference sequence). This chain's CDR3 is CSAGLAGGLNEQFF. CDR3 DNA: TGCAGTGCTGGACTAGCGGGAGGCCTCAATGAGCAGTTCTTC.

This chain joins TRBV6-6 and TRBJ2-3; D not resolved. The CDR3 sequence is 13 residues long. V dropped 7 bases and J dropped 1 base, with 9 bases sitting between them. Germline V gives CDR1 MNHNY, CDR2 SVGAGI (reference sequence). CDR3 protein: CASTHTRTDTQYF. The CDR3 DNA sequence: TGTGCCAGCACCCACACTCGCACAGATACGCAGTATTTT.

This clonotype was counted a few times. V is TRBV20-1 and J is TRBJ2-7, with TRBD1 matching 8 bases. This CDR3 spans 16 amino acids. J gave up 2 bases and V 4 bases, and 13 bases lay outside the gene matches. Germline CDR1 DFQATT, CDR2 SNEGSKA (reference sequence). The chain's CDR3 is CSAIPGQEIFPYEQYF. The DNA of the CDR3 is TGCAGTGCTATTCCGGGACAGGAGATCTTCCCCTACGAGCAGTACTTC.

This clonotype was recorded a few times. This chain links TRBV29-1 with TRBJ1-1; a weak D match, TRBD1 (6 bases). The CDR3 covers 10 residues. V lost 6 bases and J lost 4, with 6 bases in between. CDR1 and CDR2 from the germline V gene are SQVTM and ANQGSEA. Here the CDR3 DNA reads TGCAGCGTGGACAGCACTGAAGCTTTCTTT. The encoded protein is CSVDSTEAFF.

This clonotype was seen only a few times. The chain is built from TRBV15 and TRBJ2-1, with 16 positions matching TRBD2. The CDR3 runs to 16 residues. Losses at the gene ends were 5 bases for V and 9 bases for J; bases not matched to a gene: 7. Germline CDR1 is LNHNV and CDR2 is YYDKDF (reference sequence). CDR3 sequence: CATSQGLAGGPAEQFF. The DNA of the CDR3 is TGTGCCACCAGCCAGGGACTAGCGGGAGGGCCGGCTGAGCAGTTCTTC.

This clonotype was found a few times. The chain is built from TRBV4-3 and TRBJ2-3; 12 bases are a match to TRBD2. V trimming: 2 bases; J trimming: 1 base; junction bases outside the gene matches: 4. Germline V CDR1 and CDR2: LGHNA, YSLEER. The CDR3 spans 17 residues. CDR3 protein: CASSQRLAGVGTDTQYF. The CDR3 region has the DNA TGCGCCAGCAGCCAAAGACTAGCGGGAGTTGGCACAGATACGCAGTATTTT.

The gene calls are TRBV12-3 or TRBV12-4 and TRBJ1-1; no clear D gene. The V gene lost 7 bases and the J gene lost 1 base, with 10 bases spanning the gap. The length of the CDR3 is 13 residues. CDR3 DNA sequence: TGTGCCAGCATCGGACTGCCGAACACTGAAGCTTTCTTT. It yields the protein CASIGLPNTEAFF.

This clonotype appeared many times. The chain combines TRBV4-3 with TRBJ2-7; tentatively, D is TRBD1 (6 bases). Trimming cost V 0 bases and J 1 base, with 13 bases left between them. Germline V gene data show CDR1 as LGHNA and CDR2 as YSLEER. This CDR3 region has 16 residues. CDR3 in amino acids: CASSQDRAGASYEQYF. The CDR3 bases are TGCGCCAGCAGCCAAGATCGGGCAGGGGCATCCTACGAGCAGTACTTC.

The gene calls are TRBV4-1 and TRBJ2-5; D remains unclear. The germline V gene has CDR1 MGHRA and CDR2 YSYEKL. This CDR3 spans 15 amino acids. V lost 0 bases, J lost 0 bases, and 8 bases lay in between. The DNA of the CDR3 is TGCGCCAGCAGCCAAGAAATGCGACACCAAGAGACCCAGTACTTC. Translation: CASSQEMRHQETQYF.

The chain uses TRBV9 and TRBJ1-4; D uncertain. This CDR3 has 16 amino acids. V dropped 0 bases and J dropped 0 bases, with 9 bases sitting between them. The germline V gene encodes CDR1 SGDLS and CDR2 YYNGEE. This CDR3 is CASSVGPFATNEKLFF. In DNA form, the CDR3 reads TGTGCCAGCAGCGTAGGGCCGTTTGCAACTAATGAAAAACTGTTTTTT.

The chain couples TRBV27 to TRBJ2-7; D not certain. Trimming took 5 bases from V and 7 from J, leaving 12 bases between them. Germline V CDR1 and CDR2: MNHEY, SMNVEV (reference sequence). The length of the CDR3 is 12 residues. DNA for the CDR3: TGTGCCAGCAGTCTCCGTAAAGGGGAGCAGTACTTC. It translates to CASSLRKGEQYF.

The chain recombines TRBV19 with TRBJ2-7; the D gene is possibly TRBD1 (5 bases). Trimming removed 7 bases at V and 3 bases at J, with 16 bases between. From germline, CDR1 is LNHDA and CDR2 SQIVND (reference sequence). The CDR3 is 14 residues long. The CDR3 region is CASKHGPTDYEQYF. As DNA, the CDR3 is TGTGCCAGTAAACATGGACCGACAGACTACGAGCAGTACTTC.

The V gene is TRBV20-1, the J gene TRBJ2-7; D is perhaps TRBD1 (5 bases). From germline, CDR1 is DFQATT and CDR2 SNEGSKA (reference sequence). The CDR3 extends over 17 amino acids. Trimming pared 0 bases from V and 1 base from J, leaving 19 bases between. This CDR3 is CSARDLSRAASSYEQYF. CDR3 coding DNA: TGCAGTGCTAGAGATTTAAGCAGGGCAGCCTCTTCCTACGAGCAGTACTTC.

Many counts were recorded for this clonotype. The gene calls are TRBV29-1 and TRBJ1-2; no firm D call. V lost 0 bases, J lost 4 bases, and 6 bases lay in between. The germline gives CDR1 SQVTM, CDR2 ANQGSEA. This CDR3 comprises 12 residues. The CDR3 DNA sequence: TGCAGCGTTGAAGATCTAAGCTATGGCTACACCTTC. Its protein is CSVEDLSYGYTF.

This rearrangement joins TRBV6-1 to TRBJ1-4; 8 positions agree with TRBD1. The length of the CDR3 is 15 residues. J gave up 7 bases and V 2 bases, and 6 bases lay outside the gene matches. Per the germline V gene, CDR1 is MNHNS and CDR2 is SASEGT. CDR3 protein: CASSEQGAMGEKLFF. DNA for the CDR3: TGTGCCAGCAGTGAACAGGGGGCGATGGGTGAAAAACTGTTTTTT.

This clonotype has just a few counts. CDR3 sequence reads: CAISESSAAEETQYF. The CDR3, as DNA: TGTGCCATCAGTGAGTCGTCGGCAGCGGAAGAGACCCAGTACTTC. The V and J genes are TRBV10-3 and TRBJ2-5; possible D gene TRBD2, 5 bases. The V gene lost 0 bases and the J gene lost 3 bases, with 11 bases spanning the gap. Germline V CDR1 and CDR2: ENHRY, SYGVKD. The CDR3 spans 15 residues.

The chain links TRBV6-2 or TRBV6-3 to TRBJ2-1; 10 bases align to TRBD1. There are 16 residues in the CDR3. Per germline, CDR1 MNHEY and CDR2 SVGEGT. With V trimmed by 2 bases and J by 5 bases, 6 bases remained unmatched. CDR3 coding DNA: TGTGCCAGCAGTTACCCGGGACAGGGGTTCGACAATGAGCAGTTCTTC. Protein: CASSYPGQGFDNEQFF.

The chain recombines TRBV7-9 with TRBJ1-3; D uncertain. The CDR3 consists of 15 residues. Germline loops: CDR1 SEHNR, CDR2 FQNEAQ (reference sequence). V was shortened by 4 bases and J by 0 bases, with 10 bases between the two germline ends. CDR3: CASSSSGGSGNTIYF. The CDR3, as DNA: TGTGCCAGCAGCTCTTCGGGAGGCTCTGGAAACACCATATATTTT.

This clonotype was counted only a few times. This chain connects TRBV6-5 to TRBJ2-5; D uncertain. The CDR3 is made up of 13 amino acids. Germline CDR1 is MNHEY and CDR2 is SVGAGI. The V and J ends lost 3 bases and 5 bases respectively, with 10 bases between them. The CDR3 nucleotides read TGTGCCAGCAGTTATGTACAGTCGGAGACCCAGTACTTC. Its translation: CASSYVQSETQYF.

This clonotype was recorded a few times. The chain joins TRBV2 to TRBJ2-7; D is perhaps TRBD1 (5 bases). The CDR3 runs to 13 residues. V lost 7 bases to trimming and J lost 4 bases, with 14 bases between them. The germline V gene encodes CDR1 SNHLY and CDR2 FYNNEI. The CDR3 is CASIPGLKYEQYF. The DNA of the CDR3 is TGTGCCAGCATCCCAGGGCTCAAATACGAGCAGTACTTC.

This clonotype has a handful of counts. The V gene is TRBV27, the J gene TRBJ2-7, with 11 bases identical to TRBD2. Per germline, CDR1 MNHEY and CDR2 SMNVEV (reference sequence). J was trimmed by 0 bases and V by 3 bases; bases with no gene match: 4. CDR3 length: 16 amino acids. The CDR3 region has the DNA TGTGCCAGCAGTTTCCCGGGACTAGCGGTCTCCTACGAGCAGTACTTC. Its translation: CASSFPGLAVSYEQYF.

This clonotype came up a few times. The CDR3 reads CASSPWGGLSTDTQYF. In DNA, the CDR3 is TGTGCCAGCAGTCCATGGGGGGGCCTTAGCACAGATACGCAGTATTTT. The chain joins TRBV27 to TRBJ2-3, with D tentatively TRBD2 (7 bases). V was cut by 5 bases and J by 0 bases, with 15 bases left in between. The CDR3 covers 16 residues. Germline CDR1 and CDR2: MNHEY and SMNVEV (reference sequence).